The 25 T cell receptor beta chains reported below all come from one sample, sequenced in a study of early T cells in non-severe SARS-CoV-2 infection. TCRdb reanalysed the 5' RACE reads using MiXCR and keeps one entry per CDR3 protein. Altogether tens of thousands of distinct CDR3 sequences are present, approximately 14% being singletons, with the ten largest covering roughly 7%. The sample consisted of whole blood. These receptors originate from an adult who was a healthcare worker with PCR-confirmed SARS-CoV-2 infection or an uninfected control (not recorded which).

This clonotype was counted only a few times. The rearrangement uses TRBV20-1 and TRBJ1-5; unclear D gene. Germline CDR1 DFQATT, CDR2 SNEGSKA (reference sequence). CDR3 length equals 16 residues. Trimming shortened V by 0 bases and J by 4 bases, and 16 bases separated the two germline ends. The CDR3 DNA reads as TGCAGTGCTAGAGACCCAGATCGGCAGCCTAATCAGCCCCAGCATTTT. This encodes CSARDPDRQPNQPQHF.

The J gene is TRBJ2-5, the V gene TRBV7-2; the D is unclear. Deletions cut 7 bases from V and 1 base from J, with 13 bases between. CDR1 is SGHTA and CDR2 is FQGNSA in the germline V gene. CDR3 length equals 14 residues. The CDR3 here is CASTQNTGQETQYF. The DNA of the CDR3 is TGTGCCAGCACGCAAAATACCGGCCAAGAGACCCAGTACTTC.

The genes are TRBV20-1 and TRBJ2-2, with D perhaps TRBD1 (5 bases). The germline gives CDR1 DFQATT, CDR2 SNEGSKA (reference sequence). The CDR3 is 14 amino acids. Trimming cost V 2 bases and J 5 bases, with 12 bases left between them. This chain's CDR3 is CSARILRETGELFF. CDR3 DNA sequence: TGCAGTGCTAGAATCCTCAGGGAAACCGGGGAGCTGTTTTTT.

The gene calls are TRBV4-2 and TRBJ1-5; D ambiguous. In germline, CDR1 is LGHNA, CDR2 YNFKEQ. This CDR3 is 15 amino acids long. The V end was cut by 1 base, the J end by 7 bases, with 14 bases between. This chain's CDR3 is CASSQGVGSGQPQHF. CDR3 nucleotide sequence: TGTGCCAGCAGCCAAGGGGTGGGGAGTGGCCAGCCCCAGCATTTT.

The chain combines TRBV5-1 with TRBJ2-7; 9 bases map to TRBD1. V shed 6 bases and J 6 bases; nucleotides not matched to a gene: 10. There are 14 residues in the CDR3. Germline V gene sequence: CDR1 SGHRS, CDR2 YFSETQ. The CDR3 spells CASTGPGTGSEQYF. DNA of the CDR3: TGCGCCAGCACCGGTCCCGGGACAGGGTCCGAGCAGTACTTC.

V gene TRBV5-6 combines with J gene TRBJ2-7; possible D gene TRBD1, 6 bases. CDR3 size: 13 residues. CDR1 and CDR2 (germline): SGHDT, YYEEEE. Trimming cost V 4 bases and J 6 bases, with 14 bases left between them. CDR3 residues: CASSRNTGSEQYF. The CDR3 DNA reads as TGTGCCAGCAGCAGAAACACAGGGAGCGAGCAGTACTTC.

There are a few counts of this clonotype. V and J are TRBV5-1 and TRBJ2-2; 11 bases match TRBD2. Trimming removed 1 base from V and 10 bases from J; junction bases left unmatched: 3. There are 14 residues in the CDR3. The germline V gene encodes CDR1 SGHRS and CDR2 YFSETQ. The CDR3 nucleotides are TGCGCCAGCAGCTTGACTAGCGGGAGCGTGGAGCTGTTTTTT. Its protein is CASSLTSGSVELFF.

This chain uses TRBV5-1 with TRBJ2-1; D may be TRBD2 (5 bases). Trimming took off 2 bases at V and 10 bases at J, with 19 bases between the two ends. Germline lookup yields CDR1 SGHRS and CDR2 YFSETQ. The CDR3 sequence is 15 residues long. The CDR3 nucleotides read TGCGCCAGCAGCTTCAACGCTGGCGGGCTTCAAGAGCAGTTCTTC. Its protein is CASSFNAGGLQEQFF.

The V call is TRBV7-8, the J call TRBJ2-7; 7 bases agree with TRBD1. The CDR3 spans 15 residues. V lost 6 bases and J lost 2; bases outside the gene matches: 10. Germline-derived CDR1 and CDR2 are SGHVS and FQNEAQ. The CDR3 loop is CASSPTRQGAYEQYF. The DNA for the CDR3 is TGTGCCAGCAGTCCCACGCGGCAGGGGGCCTACGAGCAGTACTTC.

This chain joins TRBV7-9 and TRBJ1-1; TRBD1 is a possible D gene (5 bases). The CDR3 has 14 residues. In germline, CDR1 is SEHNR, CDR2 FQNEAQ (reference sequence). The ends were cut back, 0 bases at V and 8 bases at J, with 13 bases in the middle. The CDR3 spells CASSLASTVGEAFF. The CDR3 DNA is TGTGCCAGCAGCTTAGCGTCGACAGTTGGAGAAGCTTTCTTT.

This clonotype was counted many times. CDR3 in DNA: TGTGCCAGCAGCAACAGACGGGGGGAGACCCAGTACTTC. The encoded protein is CASSNRRGETQYF. The J gene is TRBJ2-5, the V gene TRBV3-1; D is possibly TRBD2 (6 bases). The CDR3 runs to 13 residues. With 5 bases removed from V and 5 bases from J, the gap between germline ends came to 12 bases. Germline CDR1 and CDR2: LGHDT and YNNKEL (reference sequence).

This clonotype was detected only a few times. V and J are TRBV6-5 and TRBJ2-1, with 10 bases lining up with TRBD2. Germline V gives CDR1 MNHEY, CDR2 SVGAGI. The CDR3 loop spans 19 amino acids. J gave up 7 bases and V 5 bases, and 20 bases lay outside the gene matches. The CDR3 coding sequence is TGTGCCAGCAGTCCAAACCAGGCCAGGCTAGCGGGAGTGAGGAATGAGCAGTTCTTC. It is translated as CASSPNQARLAGVRNEQFF.

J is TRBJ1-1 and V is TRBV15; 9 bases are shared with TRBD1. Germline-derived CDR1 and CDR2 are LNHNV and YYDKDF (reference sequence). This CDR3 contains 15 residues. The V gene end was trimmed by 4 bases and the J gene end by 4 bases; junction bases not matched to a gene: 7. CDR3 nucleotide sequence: TGTGCCACCAGCATACAGGGGGCGGGCTCCACTGAAGCTTTCTTT. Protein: CATSIQGAGSTEAFF.

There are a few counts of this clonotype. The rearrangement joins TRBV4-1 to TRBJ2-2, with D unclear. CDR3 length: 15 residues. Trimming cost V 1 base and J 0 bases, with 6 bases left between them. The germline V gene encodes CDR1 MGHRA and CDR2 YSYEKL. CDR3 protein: CASSQVRSNTGELFF. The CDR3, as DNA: TGCGCCAGCAGCCAAGTTAGGTCGAACACCGGGGAGCTGTTTTTT.

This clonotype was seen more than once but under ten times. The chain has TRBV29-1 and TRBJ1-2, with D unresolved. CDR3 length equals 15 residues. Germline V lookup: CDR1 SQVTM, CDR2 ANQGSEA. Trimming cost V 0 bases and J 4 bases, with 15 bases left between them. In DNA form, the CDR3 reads TGCAGCGTTGAAGATTGGGTCGAGCGCGTCTATGGCTACACCTTC. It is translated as CSVEDWVERVYGYTF.

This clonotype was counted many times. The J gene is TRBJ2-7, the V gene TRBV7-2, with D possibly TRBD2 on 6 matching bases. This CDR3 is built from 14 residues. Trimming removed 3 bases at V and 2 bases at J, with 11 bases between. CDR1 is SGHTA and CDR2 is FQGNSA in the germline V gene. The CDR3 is CASSLQGGPYEQYF. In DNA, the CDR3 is TGTGCCAGCAGCTTGCAGGGAGGCCCCTACGAGCAGTACTTC. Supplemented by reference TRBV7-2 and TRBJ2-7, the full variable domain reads GAGVSQSPSNKVTEKGKDVELRCDPISGHTALYWYRQSLGQGLEFLIYFQGNSAPDKSGLPSDRFSAERTGGSVSTLTIQRTQQEDSAVYLCASSLQGGPYEQYFGPGTRLTVT.

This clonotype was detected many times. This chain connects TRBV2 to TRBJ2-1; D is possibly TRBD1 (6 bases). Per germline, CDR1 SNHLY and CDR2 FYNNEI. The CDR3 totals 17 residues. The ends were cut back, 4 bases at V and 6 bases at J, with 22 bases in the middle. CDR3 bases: TGTGCCAGCAGTGTGACAGGACTGTCCCCACGAGTCAATGAGCAGTTCTTC. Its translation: CASSVTGLSPRVNEQFF. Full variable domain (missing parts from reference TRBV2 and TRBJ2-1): EPEVTQTPSHQVTQMGQEVILRCVPISNHLYFYWYRQILGQKVEFLVSFYNNEISEKSEIFDDQFSVERPDGSNFTLKIRSTKLEDSAMYFCASSVTGLSPRVNEQFFGPGTRLTVL.

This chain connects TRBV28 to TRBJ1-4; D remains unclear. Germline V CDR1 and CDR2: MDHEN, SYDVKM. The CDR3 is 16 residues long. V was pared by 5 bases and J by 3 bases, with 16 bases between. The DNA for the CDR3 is TGTGCCAGCAGTACACCATCGACGGGCGCTAATGAAAAACTGTTTTTT. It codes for CASSTPSTGANEKLFF.

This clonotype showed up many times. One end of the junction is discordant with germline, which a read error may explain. Here the CDR3 reads CSVEYAGTSGGGTDTQYF. The CDR3 bases are TGCAGCGTTGAATATGCCGGGACTAGCGGAGGGGGCACGGATACGCAGTATTTT. The J gene is TRBJ2-3, the V gene TRBV29-1, with 11 nucleotides matching TRBD2. This CDR3 contains 18 residues. Germline V gives CDR1 SQVTM, CDR2 ANQGSEA.

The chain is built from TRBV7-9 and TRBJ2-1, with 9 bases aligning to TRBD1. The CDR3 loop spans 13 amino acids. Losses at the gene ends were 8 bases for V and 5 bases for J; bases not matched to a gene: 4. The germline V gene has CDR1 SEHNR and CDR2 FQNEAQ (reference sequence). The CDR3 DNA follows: TGTGCCAGCCAGGGACAGGGTAACAATGAGCAGTTCTTC. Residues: CASQGQGNNEQFF. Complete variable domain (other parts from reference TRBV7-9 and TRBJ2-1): DTGVSQNPRHKITKRGQNVTFRCDPISEHNRLYWYRQTLGQGPEFLTYFQNEAQLEKSRLLSDRFSAERPKGSFSTLEIQRTEQGDSAMYLCASQGQGNNEQFFGPGTRLTVL.

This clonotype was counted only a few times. In nucleotides, the CDR3 is TGTGCCAGCAGTAACAGGGGTGGAGCAGATACGCAGTATTTT. Its translation: CASSNRGGADTQYF. The chain couples TRBV2 to TRBJ2-3, with TRBD1 identical over 7 bases. The CDR3 length is 14 residues. After removal of 5 bases from V and 4 bases from J, the junction contained 6 bases not matched to a gene. Germline assignment: CDR1 SNHLY and CDR2 FYNNEI.

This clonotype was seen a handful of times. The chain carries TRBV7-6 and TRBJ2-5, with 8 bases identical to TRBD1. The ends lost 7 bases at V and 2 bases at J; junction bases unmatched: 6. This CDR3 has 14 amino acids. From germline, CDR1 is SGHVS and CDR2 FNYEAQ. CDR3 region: CASNNRGIQETQYF. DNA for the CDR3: TGTGCCAGCAACAACAGGGGGATACAAGAGACCCAGTACTTC.

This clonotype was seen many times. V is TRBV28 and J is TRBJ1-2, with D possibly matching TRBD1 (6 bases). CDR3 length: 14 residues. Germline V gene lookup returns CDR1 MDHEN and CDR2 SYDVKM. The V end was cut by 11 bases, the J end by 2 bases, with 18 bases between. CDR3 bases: TGTGCCCTCTCGGGGGGGGGCAAAAACTATGGCTACACCTTC. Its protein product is CALSGGGKNYGYTF.

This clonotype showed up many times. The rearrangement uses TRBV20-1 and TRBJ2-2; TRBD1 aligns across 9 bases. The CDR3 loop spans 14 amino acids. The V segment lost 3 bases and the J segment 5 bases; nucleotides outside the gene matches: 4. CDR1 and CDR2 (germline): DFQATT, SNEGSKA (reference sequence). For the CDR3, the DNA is TGCAGTGCTAGGGACAGGGGCTGGACCGGGGAGCTGTTTTTT. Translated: CSARDRGWTGELFF.

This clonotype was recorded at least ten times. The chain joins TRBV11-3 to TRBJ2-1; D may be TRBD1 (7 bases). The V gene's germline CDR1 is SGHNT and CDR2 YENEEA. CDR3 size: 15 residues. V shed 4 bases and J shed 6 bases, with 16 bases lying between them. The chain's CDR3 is CASSSDLQGGNEQFF. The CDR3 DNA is TGTGCCAGCAGCTCCGATTTGCAGGGGGGCAATGAGCAGTTCTTC.